This TCR beta chain originates from a study of blood T cell repertoires in COVID-19. This CDR3 comprises 14 residues. The germline CDR1 and CDR2 sequences are MNHNY and SVGAGI (reference sequence). Unmatched junction bases numbered 2, after V lost 5 bases and J lost 1 base. Clones were sequenced by immunoSEQ multiplex PCR, and TCRdb holds only the in-frame ones, with some missing. The sample holds approximately 100,000 clones, roughly 76% seen once. The source is a human donor in a cohort sampled during active COVID-19. Input material: peripheral blood. V and J are TRBV6-6 and TRBJ2-7; 10 bases match TRBD1. Here the CDR3 reads CASSPGQGSYEQYF. The CDR3 nucleotides read TGTGCCAGCAGTCCGGGACAGGGGTCCTACGAGCAGTACTTC.